This TCR beta chain stems from a study of blood T cell repertoires in COVID-19. Background on the study: Samples came from the United States, Italy and Spain, spanning acute and convalescent COVID-19. Sources were T cells, B-cell-depleted T cells, or PBMCs; the material itself was cDNA or gDNA.

This clone was seen a handful of times. The V end was cut by 4 bases, the J end by 4 bases, with 14 bases between. Germline-derived CDR1 and CDR2 are SGHTS and YDEGEE. This CDR3 comprises 15 residues. Original processing methods: Researchers report that nucleated cell counts were estimated from reference gene primer amplification. Profiling relied on immunoSEQ multiplex PCR, and the TCRdb table lists in-frame clones only, not all of them. D and trimming were read from the DNA, whereas the V and J calls and clone size are those reported in that table. The sample holds more than 150,000 clones, 75% to 80% seen once.

The TCR comes from a woman in her seventies with acute or convalescent COVID-19. The J gene is TRBJ2-2, the V gene TRBV5-8; D possibly corresponds to TRBD2 (5 bases). Sequenced input: peripheral blood. The CDR3 nucleotides read TGTGCCAGCAGCCGAGTAGGACTCGTCACCGGGGAGCTGTTTTTT. Translation: CASSRVGLVTGELFF.